The next 11 T cell receptor beta chains were all read from a single sample in a study of cytomegalovirus exposure and HLA in healthy donors. A multiplex PCR was run with 60 Vbeta primers and 13 Jbeta primers. Using immunoSEQ multiplex PCR, the repertoire was profiled, and TCRdb retains in-frame clones only, with some absent. The sample lists fewer than 65,000 clones, 80% to 85% occurring once. The specimen sequenced was PBMCs. Source of these receptors: a man younger than 45 in good health and CMV-seronegative.

The CDR3 reads CASSFYGTGAYEQYF. The DNA of the CDR3 is TGTGCCAGCAGTTTTTACGGGACAGGGGCCTACGAGCAGTACTTC. The V and J genes are TRBV27 and TRBJ2-7; 10 bases agree with TRBD1. This CDR3 is built from 15 residues. The ends lost 3 bases at V and 2 bases at J; junction bases unmatched: 4. The V gene's germline CDR1 is MNHEY and CDR2 SMNVEV (reference sequence).

The chain links TRBV28 to TRBJ1-1; 7 bases are a match to TRBD1. V gave up 2 bases and J gave up 6 bases; unmatched junction bases: 15. Germline lookup yields CDR1 MDHEN and CDR2 SYDVKM. There are 17 residues in the CDR3. The CDR3 region is CASSLSNLRQGRAEAFF. CDR3 nucleotide sequence: TGTGCCAGCAGTTTAAGTAACCTGAGACAGGGAAGGGCTGAAGCTTTCTTT.

The J gene is TRBJ2-3, the V gene TRBV12-5; possible D gene TRBD1, 6 bases. The CDR3 consists of 20 residues. Between the trimmed V and J ends, which lost 0 bases and 2 bases, there was a span of 24 bases. CDR1 is LGHNT and CDR2 is FRNRAP in the germline V gene. CDR3 DNA sequence: TGTGCTAGTGGTTTGGTGTTATGTGACTCCAGGGGATCCTTCACAGATACGCAGTATTTT. Its protein is CASGLVLCDSRGSFTDTQYF.

V and J are TRBV7-2 and TRBJ2-2; 7 nucleotides line up with TRBD2. The V segment lost 4 bases and the J segment 6 bases; nucleotides outside the gene matches: 11. The CDR3 is 16 amino acids. Germline CDR1 is SGHTA and CDR2 is FQGNSA. CDR3: CASSYWEGLGAGELFF. As DNA, the CDR3 is TGTGCCAGCAGCTATTGGGAGGGGCTAGGTGCCGGGGAGCTGTTTTTT.

The CDR3: CAWSVSPYNEQFF. The CDR3 bases are TGTGCCTGGAGTGTATCTCCCTACAATGAGCAGTTCTTC. This rearrangement joins TRBV30 to TRBJ2-1, with unresolved D. Per the germline V gene, CDR1 is GTSNPN and CDR2 is SVGIG (reference sequence). Trimming took 0 bases from V and 2 from J, leaving 5 bases between them. CDR3 length equals 13 residues.

The chain joins TRBV19 to TRBJ1-5, with D possibly being TRBD1 (6 bases). Between the trimmed V and J ends, which lost 2 bases and 1 base, there was a span of 18 bases. Germline-derived CDR1 and CDR2 are LNHDA and SQIVND (reference sequence). The CDR3 covers 18 residues. The DNA of the CDR3 is TGTGCCAGTAGTATACTTCAGGGGCCGCGTATAAGCAATCAGCCCCAGCATTTT. This sequence encodes CASSILQGPRISNQPQHF.

This clone was detected a few times. The chain uses TRBV2 and TRBJ1-5, with 9 positions matching TRBD1. Germline CDR1 SNHLY, CDR2 FYNNEI. The CDR3 extends over 14 amino acids. Trimming removed 6 bases from V and 2 bases from J; junction bases left unmatched: 2. The DNA of the CDR3 is TGTGCCAGCAGCTGGACAGGGGGCAATCAGCCCCAGCATTTT. Translation: CASSWTGGNQPQHF.

This CDR3 is CASSSRGGDEQFF. In nucleotides, the CDR3 is TGTGCCAGCAGTTCTAGGGGGGGGGATGAGCAGTTCTTC. The genes are TRBV7-2 and TRBJ2-1, with D maybe TRBD2 (7 bases). The V gene's germline CDR1 is SGHTA and CDR2 FQGNSA. The CDR3 is 13 residues long. V lost 6 bases and J lost 8, with 14 bases in between.

The chain has TRBV6-6 and TRBJ2-4; 7 bases agree with TRBD2. With V trimmed by 6 bases and J by 7 bases, 15 bases remained unmatched. CDR1 and CDR2 from the germline V gene are MNHNY and SVGAGI (reference sequence). The CDR3 is 16 amino acids. CDR3 nucleotide sequence: TGTGCCAGCAGCCCCTTTCAGTTGGGGGGGAAGAACATTCAGTACTTC. Its translation: CASSPFQLGGKNIQYF.

This chain links TRBV6-5 with TRBJ2-1; 10 nucleotides agree with TRBD2. Germline CDR1 and CDR2: MNHEY and SVGAGI. The CDR3 covers 16 residues. Trimming removed 2 bases from V and 0 bases from J; junction bases left unmatched: 1. This CDR3 reads CASSYASGSSYNEQFF. The CDR3 DNA sequence: TGTGCCAGCAGTTACGCTAGCGGGAGCTCCTACAATGAGCAGTTCTTC.

This clone was detected once. The chain combines TRBV6-5 with TRBJ2-1, with TRBD1 matching 10 bases. Germline trimming cut 6 bases from V and 8 bases from J; bases unmatched to any gene: 10. The CDR3 loop spans 15 amino acids. Per the germline V gene, CDR1 is MNHEY and CDR2 is SVGAGI. CDR3 sequence: CASSHDRGQLYEQFF. In DNA, the CDR3 is TGTGCCAGCAGCCATGACAGGGGGCAACTTTATGAGCAGTTCTTC.